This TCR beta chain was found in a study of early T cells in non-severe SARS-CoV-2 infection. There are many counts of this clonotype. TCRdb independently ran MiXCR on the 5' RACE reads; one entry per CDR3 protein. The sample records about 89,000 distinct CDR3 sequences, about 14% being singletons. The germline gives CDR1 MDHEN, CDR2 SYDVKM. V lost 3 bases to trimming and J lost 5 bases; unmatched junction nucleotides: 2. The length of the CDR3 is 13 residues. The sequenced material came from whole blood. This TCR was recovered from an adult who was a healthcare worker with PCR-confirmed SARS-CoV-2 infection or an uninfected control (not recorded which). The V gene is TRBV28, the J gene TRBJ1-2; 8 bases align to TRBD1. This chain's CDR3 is CASSFDRGYGYTF. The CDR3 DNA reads TGTGCCAGCAGTTTCGACAGGGGATATGGCTACACCTTC.